The 11 T cell receptor beta chains given below trace back to one sample, sequenced in a study of beta chain features in type 1 diabetes. Whole-study findings and limits: There was a moderate but significant shortening of TCRB CDR3s in all four CD4+ subsets of Type 1 diabetes patients.

Expressed TCRB transcripts were sequenced because the entire RNA isolate underwent reverse transcription. Here immunoSEQ multiplex PCR was the method, and the copy in TCRdb shows in-frame clones only, minus some. The repertoire has approximately 730,000 clones, around 15% of them found once; the top ten carry 0.022%. Their target antigens are unknown. Sequences were obtained from naive CD4+ T cells from blood. All receptors derive from a man aged 18 to 29 with type 1 diabetes.

This clone was recorded a few times. The V call is TRBV19, the J call TRBJ2-1, with 7 positions matching TRBD2. The CDR3 totals 13 residues. The trim removed 4 bases at V and 10 bases at J, leaving 7 bases unmatched. From germline, CDR1 is LNHDA and CDR2 SQIVND (reference sequence). The CDR3 DNA follows: TGTGCCAGTAGTACCCGGGACTACCCGGAGCAGTTCTTC. This gives the protein CASSTRDYPEQFF.

This clone appeared a single time. The gene calls are TRBV7-2 and TRBJ1-1; tentatively, D is TRBD1 (6 bases). Trimming pared 3 bases from V and 1 base from J, leaving 9 bases between. This CDR3 contains 14 residues. From germline, CDR1 is SGHTA and CDR2 FQGNSA. The CDR3 spells CASSLGAANTEAFF. The CDR3 DNA is TGTGCCAGCAGCTTGGGGGCTGCGAACACTGAAGCTTTCTTT.

The CDR3 region is CASSPGTVNQPQHF. DNA for the CDR3: TGTGCCAGCAGCCCCGGGACAGTCAATCAGCCCCAGCATTTT. The chain has TRBV9 and TRBJ1-5; 7 nucleotides line up with TRBD1. Germline V gene data show CDR1 as SGDLS and CDR2 as YYNGEE. The CDR3 is made up of 14 amino acids. V lost 4 bases to trimming and J lost 3 bases; unmatched junction nucleotides: 4.

The chain is built from TRBV7-9 and TRBJ1-5; no clear D gene. Trimming took 8 bases from V and 1 from J, leaving 9 bases between them. The CDR3 sequence is 13 residues long. Germline lookup yields CDR1 SEHNR and CDR2 FQNEAQ (reference sequence). CDR3 region: CASGLGSNQPQHF. The DNA for the CDR3 is TGTGCCAGCGGATTGGGCAGCAATCAGCCCCAGCATTTT. Filled out from reference TRBV7-9 and TRBJ1-5, the complete variable domain reads DTGVSQNPRHKITKRGQNVTFRCDPISEHNRLYWYRQTLGQGPEFLTYFQNEAQLEKSRLLSDRFSAERPKGSFSTLEIQRTEQGDSAMYLCASGLGSNQPQHFGDGTRLSIL.

The gene calls are TRBV29-1 and TRBJ1-2; D gene ambiguous. This CDR3 contains 12 residues. CDR1 SQVTM and CDR2 ANQGSEA come from the germline V gene. V dropped 4 bases and J dropped 3 bases, with 9 bases sitting between them. CDR3 in amino acids: CSVVYADYGYTF. The CDR3 DNA reads as TGCAGCGTTGTGTACGCTGACTATGGCTACACCTTC.

This clone has a handful of counts. The chain recombines TRBV10-3 with TRBJ1-1; D is unclear. V was cut by 6 bases and J by 0 bases, with 8 bases left in between. CDR1 and CDR2 from the germline V gene are ENHRY and SYGVKD. The CDR3 spans 13 residues. CDR3 sequence (DNA): TGTGCCATCAGACTGGGCATGAACACTGAAGCTTTCTTT. Its translation is CAIRLGMNTEAFF.

The chain recombines TRBV25-1 with TRBJ2-7, with 7 nucleotides matching TRBD1. The CDR3 contains 14 residues. Germline V gene sequence: CDR1 MGHDK, CDR2 SYGVNS. Germline trimming cut 7 bases from V and 2 bases from J; bases unmatched to any gene: 8. The CDR3 sequence is CASTTGQAAYEQYF. In DNA form, the CDR3 reads TGTGCCAGCACTACTGGACAGGCGGCCTACGAGCAGTACTTC.

This clone was counted only a few times. The chain combines TRBV30 with TRBJ2-7, with D uncertain. Germline V lookup: CDR1 GTSNPN, CDR2 SVGIG (reference sequence). V was pared by 4 bases and J by 0 bases, with 7 bases between. This CDR3 has 12 residues. The CDR3 loop is CAWNRLSYEQYF. DNA for the CDR3: TGTGCCTGGAATCGGCTCTCCTACGAGCAGTACTTC. Based on the CDR3 plus reference TRBV30 and TRBJ2-7, the full variable domain is SQTIHQWPATLVQPVGSPLSLECTVEGTSNPNLYWYRQAAGRGLQLLFYSVGIGQISSEVPQNLSASRPQDRQFILSSKKLLLSDSGFYLCAWNRLSYEQYFGPGTRLTVT.

In its sample, this clone was seen a few times. This chain joins TRBV7-9 and TRBJ2-7; TRBD1 aligns across 10 bases. Losses at the gene ends were 4 bases for V and 1 base for J; bases not matched to a gene: 4. This CDR3 contains 15 residues. The V gene's germline CDR1 is SEHNR and CDR2 FQNEAQ (reference sequence). CDR3 residues: CASSSGQGESYEQYF. The CDR3 nucleotides read TGTGCCAGCAGCTCCGGACAGGGGGAATCCTACGAGCAGTACTTC.

About this clone: Mismatch with germline at one junction end may stem from a read error. The chain carries TRBV7-7 and TRBJ2-1, with 9 bases fitting TRBD2. Germline CDR1 and CDR2: SSHAT and FNYEAQ (reference sequence). This CDR3 is built from 16 residues. The CDR3 here is CASSPLTSGLHYEQFF. DNA of the CDR3: TGTGCTAGCAGCCCTCTGACTAGCGGACTCCACTATGAGCAGTTCTTC.

This chain connects TRBV6-5 to TRBJ2-1; TRBD1 is a possible D gene (6 bases). This CDR3 is 12 amino acids long. Germline V gene lookup returns CDR1 MNHEY and CDR2 SVGAGI. The ends were cut back, 6 bases at V and 9 bases at J, with 12 bases in the middle. DNA of the CDR3: TGTGCCAGCAGCCTACAGGGAGCTGAGCAGTTCTTC. This codes for CASSLQGAEQFF.